A single sample is the source of the 18 T cell receptor beta chains below, sequenced in a study of OX40 agonist ivuxolimab in advanced cancers. Data came from immunoSEQ multiplex PCR; TCRdb stores just in-frame clones and leaves some out. The sample includes roughly 67,000 clones, nearly 85% of them seen just once. This sample comprised CD4+ or CD8+ T cells sorted from blood, obtained in a trial of the OX40 agonist ivuxolimab. These receptor sequences come from an adult with an advanced solid tumor such as melanoma, head and neck, liver or kidney cancer.

This clone was detected a few times. V gene TRBV7-9 combines with J gene TRBJ1-1; tentative D call: TRBD1 (6 bases). V lost 4 bases and J 4 bases, leaving 16 bases between the germline ends. Germline CDR1 is SEHNR and CDR2 is FQNEAQ (reference sequence). This CDR3 has 15 residues. CDR3 sequence (DNA): TGTGCCAGCAGCTACCCTCTAGGGGGATCCACTGAAGCTTTCTTT. This sequence encodes CASSYPLGGSTEAFF. Full variable domain (outside the CDR3, taken from reference TRBV7-9 and TRBJ1-1): DTGVSQNPRHKITKRGQNVTFRCDPISEHNRLYWYRQTLGQGPEFLTYFQNEAQLEKSRLLSDRFSAERPKGSFSTLEIQRTEQGDSAMYLCASSYPLGGSTEAFFGQGTRLTVV.

J is TRBJ2-1 and V is TRBV6-1; unclear D gene. Germline CDR1 is MNHNS and CDR2 is SASEGT. The CDR3 extends over 12 amino acids. V lost 10 bases and J lost 1, with 8 bases in between. The CDR3 sequence is CATGQSYNEQFF. In DNA, the CDR3 is TGTGCCACGGGCCAATCCTACAATGAGCAGTTCTTC.

The J gene is TRBJ2-2, the V gene TRBV12-5; no clear D. CDR1 and CDR2 (germline): LGHNT, FRNRAP. The CDR3 contains 12 residues. Trimming removed 3 bases from V and 8 bases from J, with 7 bases in between. The CDR3 region is CASGFLRGELFF. CDR3 sequence (DNA): TGTGCTAGTGGTTTTTTACGTGGGGAGCTGTTTTTT. The complete variable domain, with remaining parts taken from reference TRBV12-5 and TRBJ2-2, reads DARVTQTPRHKVTEMGQEVTMRCQPILGHNTVFWYRQTMMQGLELLAYFRNRAPLDDSGMPKDRFSAEMPDATLATLKIQPSEPRDSAVYFCASGFLRGELFFGEGSRLTVL.

The genes are TRBV6-5 and TRBJ1-2; no clear D. Looked up from germline, CDR1 is MNHEY and CDR2 is SVGAGI. The CDR3 extends over 11 amino acids. The V end was cut by 8 bases, the J end by 5 bases, with 9 bases between. The DNA of the CDR3 is TGTGCCAGCGGCGAGGTATATGGCTACACCTTC. Its translation: CASGEVYGYTF.

The chain joins TRBV7-9 to TRBJ2-1; D is unresolved. The CDR3 totals 13 residues. Trimming shortened V by 5 bases and J by 0 bases, and 5 bases separated the two germline ends. Germline assignment: CDR1 SEHNR and CDR2 FQNEAQ (reference sequence). CDR3 region: CASSRSSYNEQFF. CDR3 DNA: TGTGCCAGCAGCCGAAGCTCCTACAATGAGCAGTTCTTC.

The chain couples TRBV18 to TRBJ2-1; TRBD2 is a possible D gene (7 bases). Germline V gene data show CDR1 as KGHSH and CDR2 as LQKENI. The CDR3 covers 16 residues. V was cut by 0 bases and J by 2 bases, with 11 bases left in between. This chain's CDR3 is CASSPPSGGAYNEQFF. The DNA of the CDR3 is TGTGCCAGCTCACCACCGTCGGGGGGCGCCTACAATGAGCAGTTCTTC.

This sequence joins TRBV4-1 and TRBJ1-2; no definite D call. Trimming took 0 bases from V and 4 from J, leaving 15 bases between them. The CDR3 sequence is 16 residues long. The germline gives CDR1 MGHRA, CDR2 YSYEKL. CDR3 protein: CASSQDAWAASYGYTF. The CDR3 DNA sequence: TGCGCCAGCAGCCAAGACGCTTGGGCAGCTTCCTATGGCTACACCTTC.

This clone has only a few counts. V and J are TRBV27 and TRBJ2-2, with 9 bases identical to TRBD1. This CDR3 has 15 amino acids. Losses at the gene ends were 8 bases for V and 5 bases for J; bases not matched to a gene: 9. Germline values: CDR1 MNHEY, CDR2 SMNVEV (reference sequence). The CDR3 spells CASCWDRVGTGELFF. The CDR3 DNA reads TGTGCCAGCTGTTGGGACAGGGTCGGGACCGGGGAGCTGTTTTTT.

The rearrangement links TRBV10-3 to TRBJ1-2; no clear D. The CDR3 length is 14 residues. CDR1 is ENHRY, CDR2 SYGVKD, per germline. Trimming removed 0 bases at V and 7 bases at J, with 12 bases between. CDR3 nucleotide sequence: TGTGCCATCAGTGAGTCAGTAAGGGAGAGTGGCTACACCTTC. Its translation: CAISESVRESGYTF.

This clone was seen only a few times. This chain links TRBV5-1 with TRBJ2-2; 9 nucleotides agree with TRBD2. This CDR3 spans 16 amino acids. Germline assignment: CDR1 SGHRS and CDR2 YFSETQ. Losses at the gene ends were 0 bases for V and 5 bases for J; bases not matched to a gene: 5. CDR3 sequence (DNA): TGCGCCAGCAGCTTGGCTGGCGGGGGGGCTACCGGGGAGCTGTTTTTT. Translated: CASSLAGGGATGELFF.

V usage is TRBV18 and J usage is TRBJ2-3; TRBD2 matches 7 bases. The germline CDR1 and CDR2 sequences are KGHSH and LQKENI. CDR3 size: 12 residues. V lost 8 bases to trimming and J lost 2 bases; unmatched junction nucleotides: 1. CDR3 nucleotide sequence: TGTGCCAGCAGCGGGGACACAGATACGCAGTATTTT. Amino acids: CASSGDTDTQYF.

This chain uses TRBV28 with TRBJ1-3; 8 nucleotides match TRBD1. The CDR3 has 18 residues. The V and J ends lost 2 bases and 1 base, in that order; junction bases with no gene match: 10. Germline V gene lookup returns CDR1 MDHEN and CDR2 SYDVKM. CDR3: CASSLRSYTGGSGNTIYF. The CDR3 DNA follows: TGTGCCAGCAGTTTACGATCCTATACAGGGGGATCTGGAAACACCATATATTTT.

V gene TRBV25-1 combines with J gene TRBJ1-2; tentative D call: TRBD1 (6 bases). The germline gives CDR1 MGHDK, CDR2 SYGVNS. The CDR3 consists of 13 residues. Trimming shortened V by 8 bases and J by 2 bases, and 12 bases separated the two germline ends. In DNA form, the CDR3 reads TGTGCCAGCCGGGACACAAACAACTATGGCTACACCTTC. Translation gives CASRDTNNYGYTF.

Only a few counts were recorded for this clone. The CDR3 loop reads CASSGRAQNNEQFF. CDR3 bases: TGTGCCAGCAGCGGGAGGGCCCAAAACAATGAGCAGTTCTTC. This chain connects TRBV28 to TRBJ2-1; the match to TRBD2 covers 8 bases. Germline V gene sequence: CDR1 MDHEN, CDR2 SYDVKM. The CDR3 loop spans 14 amino acids. Losses at the gene ends were 6 bases for V and 5 bases for J; bases not matched to a gene: 6.

This clone occurred once. The chain employs TRBV7-2 and TRBJ2-3; TRBD1 agrees at 7 bases. V lost 5 bases to trimming and J lost 4 bases; unmatched junction nucleotides: 6. Germline V gene lookup returns CDR1 SGHTA and CDR2 FQGNSA. CDR3 length equals 14 residues. CDR3 amino acids: CASSRKTGADTQYF. The CDR3 DNA reads TGTGCCAGCAGCCGGAAAACAGGGGCAGATACGCAGTATTTT.

The chain recombines TRBV2 with TRBJ1-1; D is perhaps TRBD1 (5 bases). The CDR3 contains 17 residues. Trimming cost V 7 bases and J 4 bases, with 25 bases left between them. Germline V gene data show CDR1 as SNHLY and CDR2 as FYNNEI. CDR3 residues: CASKEGFGAGGPTEAFF. The CDR3 DNA sequence: TGTGCCAGCAAGGAGGGGTTCGGGGCAGGAGGTCCCACTGAAGCTTTCTTT.

This clone has a single count. The rearrangement uses TRBV7-9 and TRBJ2-3; D gene unclear. Trimming stripped 1 base from V and 5 bases from J, with 7 bases between. CDR1 SEHNR and CDR2 FQNEAQ come from the germline V gene (reference sequence). The CDR3 sequence is 13 residues long. CDR3 coding DNA: TGTGCCAGCAGCTTAGGCGAAGGAGATACGCAGTATTTT. It yields the protein CASSLGEGDTQYF. The variable domain in full, with the rest retrieved from reference TRBV7-9 and TRBJ2-3, is DTGVSQNPRHKITKRGQNVTFRCDPISEHNRLYWYRQTLGQGPEFLTYFQNEAQLEKSRLLSDRFSAERPKGSFSTLEIQRTEQGDSAMYLCASSLGEGDTQYFGPGTRLTVL.

The chain employs TRBV10-3 and TRBJ2-1; the match to TRBD2 covers 12 bases. Germline values: CDR1 ENHRY, CDR2 SYGVKD. This CDR3 has 15 residues. With V trimmed by 6 bases and J by 5 bases, 5 bases remained unmatched. The CDR3, as DNA: TGTGCCATCAGAAGGACTAGCGGGACCAACAATGAGCAGTTCTTC. It is translated as CAIRRTSGTNNEQFF.